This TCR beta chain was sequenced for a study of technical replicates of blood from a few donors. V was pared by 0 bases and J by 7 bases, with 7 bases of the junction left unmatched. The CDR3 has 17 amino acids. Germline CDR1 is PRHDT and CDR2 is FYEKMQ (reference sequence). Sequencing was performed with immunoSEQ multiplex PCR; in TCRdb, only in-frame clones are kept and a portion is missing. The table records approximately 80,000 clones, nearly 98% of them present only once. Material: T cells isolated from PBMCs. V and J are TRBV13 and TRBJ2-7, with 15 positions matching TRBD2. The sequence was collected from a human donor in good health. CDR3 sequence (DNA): TGTGCCAGCAGCTTAGGGGGGACTAGCGGGAGGCTTGGGGAGCAGTACTTC. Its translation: CASSLGGTSGRLGEQYF.